What follows is one T cell receptor (beta chain) and its context. Its specificity is unknown. Making the bulk TCR libraries relied on previously described methods and listed TCR primers. TCRdb recomputed calls from the PCR reads with MiXCR, one row per CDR3 protein. The sample has 400,000 to 600,000 distinct CDR3 sequences; under 30% are singletons. This entry comes from a study of molecular identifiers for immune sequencing clone quantification. Study context: Four of five splits of RNA from about 19,000 or 110,000 naive CD8 cells were sequenced in replicates.

Findings of the study overall: Whereas naive cells kept under 1% of molecules in clones above 20 RNA copies, such clones held over 99% in effectors.

The V end was cut by 8 bases, the J end by 5 bases, with 24 bases between. The germline V gene encodes CDR1 SQVTM and CDR2 ANQGSEA. The CDR3 totals 15 residues. With RNA at 10%, 30% or 50%, naive CD8 libraries came from roughly 20,000 to 1,000,000 sorted cells. Sequencing input: naive CD8+ T cells from blood, with Jurkat cell RNA spiked in. As to subset: FACS-sorted CD8+CD4-CCR7+CD45RA+ naive T cells. The TCR comes from a human donor in good health. Some libraries in this study had Jurkat cell RNA spiked in. This sequence joins TRBV29-1 and TRBJ2-5; D is possibly TRBD1 (5 bases). The CDR3 DNA follows: TGCAGCTTTAGCCCGCCGGGCAGGGTTGTGGAGACCCAGTACTTC. Encoded protein: CSFSPPGRVVETQYF.